This T cell receptor (beta chain) was recovered during a study of OX40 agonist ivuxolimab in advanced cancers. Produced via immunoSEQ multiplex PCR; TCRdb's table is partial and in-frame only. Of 150,000 to 170,000 clones in the sample, 85% to 95% are singletons; the top ten hold about 0.31%. Points from the study as a whole: CD8+ T cells were the subset that, on average, had more expanded clones than CD4+.

Patients who had autoimmune disease history or got systemic immunosuppression were left out. The ends were cut back, 3 bases at V and 9 bases at J, with 12 bases in the middle. The CDR3 loop spans 14 amino acids. Germline CDR1 reads SEHNR; CDR2 reads FQNEAQ (reference sequence). Turning to this clone: Its specificity is not known.

The source is an adult with an advanced solid tumor such as melanoma, head and neck, liver or kidney cancer. J is TRBJ1-6 and V is TRBV7-9; D is perhaps TRBD1 (5 bases). The sample consisted of CD4+ or CD8+ T cells sorted from blood, taken in a trial of the OX40 agonist ivuxolimab. The CDR3 nucleotides read TGTGCCAGCAGCTTGAACAGCCAGGGTTCACCCCTCCACTTT. Translation gives CASSLNSQGSPLHF.